The 14 T cell receptor beta chains reported below all come from one sample, sequenced in a study of CD8+ T cells in alopecia areata. It was cDNA, reverse transcribed from extracted RNA, that served as the sequencing template. Sequencing was performed with immunoSEQ multiplex PCR; in TCRdb, only in-frame clones are kept and a portion is missing. In the table there are about 110,000 clones, 55% to 70% of which are singletons. The specimen sequenced was NKG2D-low CD8+ T cells sorted from blood. The source is a human donor with alopecia areata.

The rearrangement joins TRBV9 to TRBJ2-1; possible D gene TRBD2, 7 bases. Trimming stripped 0 bases from V and 3 bases from J, with 19 bases between. The germline V gene encodes CDR1 SGDLS and CDR2 YYNGEE. The CDR3 runs 18 residues. The CDR3 sequence is CASSVARVAGDIYNEQFF. CDR3 coding DNA: TGTGCCAGCAGCGTAGCCCGGGTGGCGGGGGACATCTACAATGAGCAGTTCTTC. Full variable domain (rest looked up from reference TRBV9 and TRBJ2-1): DSGVTQTPKHLITATGQRVTLRCSPRSGDLSVYWYQQSLDQGLQFLIQYYNGEERAKGNILERFSAQQFPDLHSELNLSSLELGDSALYFCASSVARVAGDIYNEQFFGPGTRLTVL.

The rearrangement links TRBV9 to TRBJ2-7, with D maybe TRBD1 (6 bases). The V end was cut by 0 bases, the J end by 0 bases, with 10 bases between. The germline gives CDR1 SGDLS, CDR2 YYNGEE. CDR3 length: 15 residues. The chain's CDR3 is CASSVAGASSYEQYF. The CDR3 DNA is TGTGCCAGCAGCGTAGCAGGGGCGAGCTCCTACGAGCAGTACTTC.

The gene calls are TRBV14 and TRBJ1-1; D gene uncertain. The V end lost 4 bases, the J end lost 6 bases, and 15 bases lay between the germline ends. The V gene's germline CDR1 is SGHDN and CDR2 FVKESK. This CDR3 contains 14 residues. The CDR3 coding sequence is TGTGCCAGCAGCCCACGGACCGGGCAAGCTGAAGCTTTCTTT. Protein product: CASSPRTGQAEAFF.

The gene calls are TRBV7-9 and TRBJ1-1; unclear D gene. This CDR3 is 11 amino acids long. Germline-derived CDR1 and CDR2 are SEHNR and FQNEAQ (reference sequence). V shed 3 bases and J shed 5 bases, with 4 bases lying between them. CDR3 protein: CASSFDTEAFF. The CDR3 DNA reads as TGTGCCAGCAGCTTTGATACTGAAGCTTTCTTT. Looking up the rest from reference TRBV7-9 and TRBJ1-1 gives the full variable domain: DTGVSQNPRHKITKRGQNVTFRCDPISEHNRLYWYRQTLGQGPEFLTYFQNEAQLEKSRLLSDRFSAERPKGSFSTLEIQRTEQGDSAMYLCASSFDTEAFFGQGTRLTVV.

The chain is built from TRBV5-1 and TRBJ2-5; D possibly uses TRBD1 or TRBD2 (5 bases each). V was pared by 7 bases and J by 1 base, with 17 bases between. The CDR3 runs to 15 residues. Germline V gene lookup returns CDR1 SGHRS and CDR2 YFSETQ. The CDR3 region is CASCQGVPPQETQYF. The CDR3 DNA reads TGCGCCAGCTGCCAGGGAGTTCCCCCCCAAGAGACCCAGTACTTC.

The gene calls are TRBV6-5 and TRBJ2-7; 8 bases agree with TRBD1. From germline, CDR1 is MNHEY and CDR2 SVGAGI. J lost 2 bases, V lost 5 bases, and 8 bases had no gene match. The CDR3 spans 15 residues. CDR3: CASSLGTGAAYEQYF. In DNA, the CDR3 is TGTGCCAGCAGTCTCGGGACAGGAGCCGCCTACGAGCAGTACTTC.

V gene TRBV27 combines with J gene TRBJ2-3; 12 bases align to TRBD2. The CDR3 is made up of 16 amino acids. Germline V gene sequence: CDR1 MNHEY, CDR2 SMNVEV (reference sequence). J was trimmed by 4 bases and V by 0 bases; bases with no gene match: 2. The CDR3 region is CASSLSTSGSSDTQYF. In nucleotides, the CDR3 is TGTGCCAGCAGTTTATCGACTAGCGGGAGCTCAGATACGCAGTATTTT.

The chain links TRBV28 to TRBJ2-3; D is unclear. The V end lost 1 base, the J end lost 6 bases, and 14 bases lay between the germline ends. The CDR3 totals 15 residues. The germline gives CDR1 MDHEN, CDR2 SYDVKM. The CDR3 bases are TGTGCCAGCAGTTTATACCGCGGCTATCCGGATACGCAGTATTTT. It encodes CASSLYRGYPDTQYF. Full variable domain (missing parts from reference TRBV28 and TRBJ2-3): DVKVTQSSRYLVKRTGEKVFLECVQDMDHENMFWYRQDPGLGLRLIYFSYDVKMKEKGDIPEGYSVSREKKERFSLILESASTNQTSMYLCASSLYRGYPDTQYFGPGTRLTVL.

The genes are TRBV13 and TRBJ2-1; 16 bases fit TRBD2. V lost 5 bases and J lost 4; bases outside the gene matches: 11. Germline V gene sequence: CDR1 PRHDT, CDR2 FYEKMQ (reference sequence). The CDR3 has 19 residues. Here the CDR3 reads CASSAPGLAGGAGYNEQFF. The CDR3 DNA reads as TGTGCCAGCAGCGCACCGGGACTAGCGGGAGGGGCGGGATACAATGAGCAGTTCTTC.

The chain couples TRBV27 to TRBJ2-1; unclear D gene. This CDR3 region has 14 residues. With 2 bases removed from V and 9 bases from J, the gap between germline ends came to 14 bases. CDR1 and CDR2 (germline): MNHEY, SMNVEV (reference sequence). CDR3 bases: TGTGCCAGCAGTTTAGCAGTCCAGTATCGTGAGCAGTTCTTC. It codes for CASSLAVQYREQFF.

The chain employs TRBV23-1 and TRBJ2-3; 8 positions match TRBD2. TRBV23-1 is treated as an ORF (open reading frame) with a function not yet certain. Losses at the gene ends were 7 bases for V and 2 bases for J; bases not matched to a gene: 11. This CDR3 spans 16 amino acids. Written as DNA, the CDR3 is TGCGCCAGCATATACCGAAGCGGGAGAACCACAGATACGCAGTATTTT. This gives the protein CASIYRSGRTTDTQYF.

The CDR3 protein is CASSLVPYANTEAFF. The CDR3 DNA reads TGCGCCAGCAGCTTGGTGCCATACGCTAACACTGAAGCTTTCTTT. The rearrangement joins TRBV5-1 to TRBJ1-1; D not resolved. There are 15 residues in the CDR3. Germline CDR1 reads SGHRS; CDR2 reads YFSETQ. Trimming removed 0 bases from V and 2 bases from J, with 11 bases in between.

The J gene is TRBJ1-3, the V gene TRBV29-1; TRBD1 might be the D (5 bases). The germline V gene encodes CDR1 SQVTM and CDR2 ANQGSEA. Trimming stripped 0 bases from V and 0 bases from J, with 9 bases between. The CDR3 extends over 15 amino acids. The DNA for the CDR3 is TGCAGCGTTGAAGATCCTCAGGGCTCTGGAAACACCATATATTTT. This sequence encodes CSVEDPQGSGNTIYF.

Here the CDR3 reads CASSPGQGIAETQYF. In DNA form, the CDR3 reads TGTGCCAGCAGTCCGGGACAGGGGATAGCGGAGACCCAGTACTTC. The V call is TRBV28, the J call TRBJ2-5; 10 nucleotides align to TRBD1. Germline V CDR1 and CDR2: MDHEN, SYDVKM. This CDR3 spans 15 amino acids. Trimming removed 5 bases from V and 5 bases from J; junction bases left unmatched: 8. The full variable domain, rest sourced from reference TRBV28 and TRBJ2-5, is DVKVTQSSRYLVKRTGEKVFLECVQDMDHENMFWYRQDPGLGLRLIYFSYDVKMKEKGDIPEGYSVSREKKERFSLILESASTNQTSMYLCASSPGQGIAETQYFGPGTRLLVL.